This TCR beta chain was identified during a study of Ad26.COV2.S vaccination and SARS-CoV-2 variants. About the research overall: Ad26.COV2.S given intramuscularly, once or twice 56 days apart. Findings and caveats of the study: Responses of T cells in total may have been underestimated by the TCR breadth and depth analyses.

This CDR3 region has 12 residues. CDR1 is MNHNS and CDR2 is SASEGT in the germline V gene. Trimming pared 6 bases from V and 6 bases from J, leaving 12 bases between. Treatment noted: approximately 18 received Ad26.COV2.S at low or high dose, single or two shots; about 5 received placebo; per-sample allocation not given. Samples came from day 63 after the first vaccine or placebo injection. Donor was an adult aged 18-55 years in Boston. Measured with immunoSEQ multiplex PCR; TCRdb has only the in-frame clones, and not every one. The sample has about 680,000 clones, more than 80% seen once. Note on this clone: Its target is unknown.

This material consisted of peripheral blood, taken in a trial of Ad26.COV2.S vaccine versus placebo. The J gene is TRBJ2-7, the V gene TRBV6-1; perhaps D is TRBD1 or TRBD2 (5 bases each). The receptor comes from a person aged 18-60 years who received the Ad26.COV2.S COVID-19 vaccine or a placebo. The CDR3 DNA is TGTGCCAGCAGGTCTACGGGGCTCGAGCAGTACTTC. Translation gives CASRSTGLEQYF.